The present T cell receptor beta chain was sequenced within a study of shared clonotypes between healthy human individuals. Replicate PCRs run on sorted subsets employed 200 to 250 ng DNA, tens of thousands of T cell genomes. Per the original methods: Junction-only immunoSEQ data arrived without quality scores, meaning filtering differed. Profiled with immunoSEQ multiplex PCR; TCRdb holds only in-frame clones, not every one. The V and J calls and clone size were taken over from that table, and D and trimming were inferred from the DNA. The sample yields 2,500,000 or so clones, 92% seen once. Everyone who donated was a Caucasian adult who lived in Nashville, Tennessee. In the CD4+ fraction, cells were divided into CD45RA+ naive and CD45RA-negative memory subsets. The V and J ends lost 6 bases and 9 bases respectively, with 12 bases between them. CDR3 length: 11 residues. Germline loops: CDR1 DFQATT, CDR2 SNEGSKA (reference sequence).

The sequencing input was naive CD4+ T cells from PBMCs. Subset defined: CD45RA+ positively selected. The clonotype comes from a man between 18 and 35 years old in good health. Some clones in this sample may be carry-over from other donors' samples. The chain couples TRBV20-1 to TRBJ2-4; no definite D call. CDR3 in amino acids: CSAPFESIQYF. The DNA of the CDR3 is TGCAGTGCGCCGTTCGAAAGCATTCAGTACTTC.